The source of this T cell receptor beta chain is a study of immune evolution from preneoplasia to lung adenocarcinoma. Study-wide results and caveats: Top clone share appeared to fall from AAH through AIS, MIA, adenocarcinoma. Normal lung had highest clonality; later lesions appeared denser, more diverse.

The CDR3 has 13 residues. V lost 6 bases to trimming and J lost 4 bases; unmatched junction nucleotides: 1. Germline V gene data show CDR1 as SNHLY and CDR2 as FYNNEI. Details on this clone: What it binds is not known.

Using immunoSEQ multiplex PCR, the repertoire was profiled, and TCRdb retains in-frame clones only, with some absent. The table shows around 3,500 clones, with approximately 80% occurring only once. This rearrangement joins TRBV2 to TRBJ1-1; TRBD1 matches at 11 bases. The sequencing sample was made of FFPE lung adenocarcinoma in situ tissue. The clonotype originates from a person in their 70s with lung adenocarcinoma. The CDR3 coding sequence is TGTGCCAGCAGCGGGACAGGGGGCACTGAAGCTTTCTTT. Translating it yields CASSGTGGTEAFF. The variable domain in full, completed from reference TRBV2 and TRBJ1-1, reads EPEVTQTPSHQVTQMGQEVILRCVPISNHLYFYWYRQILGQKVEFLVSFYNNEISEKSEIFDDQFSVERPDGSNFTLKIRSTKLEDSAMYFCASSGTGGTEAFFGQGTRLTVV.